The 4 T cell receptor beta chains below come from one sample, sequenced in a study of T cell responses to AZD1222 COVID-19 vaccine. Method: immunoSEQ multiplex PCR; TCRdb's copy keeps in-frame clones and lacks some. The table shows 200,000 or so clones, with approximately 92% occurring only once. Sequenced here: peripheral blood, sampled on day 0 of AZD1222 vaccination. These receptors all stem from an adult in good health.

J is TRBJ2-3 and V is TRBV27; D is unclear. This CDR3 comprises 13 residues. Trimming removed 1 base at V and 4 bases at J, with 6 bases between. Per germline, CDR1 MNHEY and CDR2 SMNVEV (reference sequence). The CDR3 here is CASSLLVPDTQYF. The CDR3 bases are TGTGCCAGCAGTTTATTGGTCCCAGATACGCAGTATTTT.

The genes are TRBV19 and TRBJ1-4, with 7 bases lining up with TRBD1. Germline CDR1 LNHDA, CDR2 SQIVND (reference sequence). The V gene end was trimmed by 5 bases and the J gene end by 2 bases; junction bases not matched to a gene: 5. This CDR3 has 15 amino acids. The CDR3 reads CASSDPGQTNEKLFF. Written as DNA, the CDR3 is TGTGCCAGTAGTGACCCGGGACAGACTAATGAAAAACTGTTTTTT.

This chain uses TRBV5-1 with TRBJ1-4; D is ambiguous. V lost 0 bases and J lost 4, with 10 bases in between. CDR1 SGHRS and CDR2 YFSETQ come from the germline V gene. The CDR3 has 15 residues. The CDR3 loop is CASSLGGQVNEKLFF. The CDR3 region has the DNA TGCGCCAGCAGCTTGGGAGGCCAGGTTAATGAAAAACTGTTTTTT.

The gene calls are TRBV19 and TRBJ1-3, with unresolved D. V lost 3 bases and J lost 0, with 6 bases in between. Germline V gene data show CDR1 as LNHDA and CDR2 as SQIVND (reference sequence). This CDR3 is built from 14 residues. CDR3: CASSIGISGNTIYF. The DNA of the CDR3 is TGTGCCAGTAGTATTGGGATCTCTGGAAACACCATATATTTT.